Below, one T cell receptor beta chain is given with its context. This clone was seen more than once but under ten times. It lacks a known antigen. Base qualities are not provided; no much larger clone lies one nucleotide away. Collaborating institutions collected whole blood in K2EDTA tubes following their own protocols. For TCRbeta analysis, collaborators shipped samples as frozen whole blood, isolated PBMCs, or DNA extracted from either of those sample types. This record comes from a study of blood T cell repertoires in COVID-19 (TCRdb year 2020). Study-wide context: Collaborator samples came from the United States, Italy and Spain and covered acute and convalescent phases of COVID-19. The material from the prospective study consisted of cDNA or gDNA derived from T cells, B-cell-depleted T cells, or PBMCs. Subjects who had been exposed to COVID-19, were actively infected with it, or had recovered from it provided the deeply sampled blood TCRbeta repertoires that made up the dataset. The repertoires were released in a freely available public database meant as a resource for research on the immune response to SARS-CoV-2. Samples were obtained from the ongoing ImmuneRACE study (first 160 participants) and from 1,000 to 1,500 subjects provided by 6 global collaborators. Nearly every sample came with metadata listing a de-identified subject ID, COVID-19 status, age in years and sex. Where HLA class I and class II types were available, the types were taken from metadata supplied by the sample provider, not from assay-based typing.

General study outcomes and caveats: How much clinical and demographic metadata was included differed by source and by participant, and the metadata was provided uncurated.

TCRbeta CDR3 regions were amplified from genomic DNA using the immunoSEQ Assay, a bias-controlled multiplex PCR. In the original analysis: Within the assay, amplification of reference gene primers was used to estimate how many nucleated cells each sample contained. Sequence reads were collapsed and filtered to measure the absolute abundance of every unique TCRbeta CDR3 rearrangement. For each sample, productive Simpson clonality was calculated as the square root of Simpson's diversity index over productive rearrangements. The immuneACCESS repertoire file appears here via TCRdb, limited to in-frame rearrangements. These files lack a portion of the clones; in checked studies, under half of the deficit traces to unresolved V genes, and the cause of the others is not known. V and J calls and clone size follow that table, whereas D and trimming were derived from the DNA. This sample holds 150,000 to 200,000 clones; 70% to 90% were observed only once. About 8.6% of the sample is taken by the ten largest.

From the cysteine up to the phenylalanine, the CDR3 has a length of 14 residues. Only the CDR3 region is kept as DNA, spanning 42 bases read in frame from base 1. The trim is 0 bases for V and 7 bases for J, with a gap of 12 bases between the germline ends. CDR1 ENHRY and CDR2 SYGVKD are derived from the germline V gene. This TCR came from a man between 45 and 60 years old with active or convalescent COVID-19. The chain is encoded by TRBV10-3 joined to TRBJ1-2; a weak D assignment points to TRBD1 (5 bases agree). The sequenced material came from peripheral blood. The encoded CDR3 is CAISESPREGGYTF. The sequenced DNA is TGTGCCATCAGTGAGTCCCCCAGGGAGGGTGGCTACACCTTC.